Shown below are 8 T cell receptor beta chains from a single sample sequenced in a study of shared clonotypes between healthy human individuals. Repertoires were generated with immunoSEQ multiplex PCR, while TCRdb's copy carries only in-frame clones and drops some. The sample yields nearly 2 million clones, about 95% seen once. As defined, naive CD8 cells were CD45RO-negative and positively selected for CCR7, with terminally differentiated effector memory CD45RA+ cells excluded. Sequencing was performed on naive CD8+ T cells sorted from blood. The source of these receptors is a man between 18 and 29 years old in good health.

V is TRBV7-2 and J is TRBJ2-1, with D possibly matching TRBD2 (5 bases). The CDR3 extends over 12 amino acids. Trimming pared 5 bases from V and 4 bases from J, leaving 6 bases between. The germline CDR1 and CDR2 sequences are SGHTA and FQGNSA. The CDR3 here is CASSREYNEQFF. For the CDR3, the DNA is TGTGCCAGCAGCCGGGAATACAATGAGCAGTTCTTC.

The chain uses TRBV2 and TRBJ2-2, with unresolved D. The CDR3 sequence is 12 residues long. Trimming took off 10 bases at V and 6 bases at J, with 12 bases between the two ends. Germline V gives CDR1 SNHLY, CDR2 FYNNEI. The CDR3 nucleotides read TGTGCCACCCTTGGCCGCTCCGGGGAGCTGTTTTTT. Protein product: CATLGRSGELFF.

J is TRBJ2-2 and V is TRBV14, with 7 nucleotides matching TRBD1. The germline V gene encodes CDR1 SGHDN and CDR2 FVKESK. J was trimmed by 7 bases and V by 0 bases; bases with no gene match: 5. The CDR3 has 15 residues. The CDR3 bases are TGTGCCAGCAGCCAAGACTTACAGGGGAACGGGGAGCTGTTTTTT. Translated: CASSQDLQGNGELFF.

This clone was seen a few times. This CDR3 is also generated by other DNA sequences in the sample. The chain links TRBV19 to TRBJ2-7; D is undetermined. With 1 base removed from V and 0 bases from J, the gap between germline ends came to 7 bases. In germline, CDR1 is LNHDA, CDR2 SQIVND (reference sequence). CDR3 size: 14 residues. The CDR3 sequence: CASSIAGSSYEQYF. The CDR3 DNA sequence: TGTGCCAGTAGTATAGCGGGCAGCTCCTACGAGCAGTACTTC. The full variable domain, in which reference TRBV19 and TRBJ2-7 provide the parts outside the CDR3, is DGGITQSPKYLFRKEGQNVTLSCEQNLNHDAMYWYRQDPGQGLRLIYYSQIVNDFQKGDIAEGYSVSREKKESFPLTVTSAQKNPTAFYLCASSIAGSSYEQYFGPGTRLTVT.

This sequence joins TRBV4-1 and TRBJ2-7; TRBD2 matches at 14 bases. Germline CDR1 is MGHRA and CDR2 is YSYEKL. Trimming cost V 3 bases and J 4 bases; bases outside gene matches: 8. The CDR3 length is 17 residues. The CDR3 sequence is CASSHGTSGSREYEQYF. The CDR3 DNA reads TGCGCCAGCAGCCATGGGACTAGCGGGAGCCGCGAGTACGAGCAGTACTTC.

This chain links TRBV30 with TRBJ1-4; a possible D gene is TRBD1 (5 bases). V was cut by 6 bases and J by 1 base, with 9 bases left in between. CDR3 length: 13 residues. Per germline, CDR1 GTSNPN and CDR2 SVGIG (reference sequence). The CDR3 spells CACRDETNEKLFF. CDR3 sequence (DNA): TGTGCCTGCCGGGACGAAACTAATGAAAAACTGTTTTTT.

The CDR3 coding sequence is TGTGCCAGCAGTTTGGACATGGGGACCCAGTACTTC. Protein product: CASSLDMGTQYF. This chain joins TRBV28 and TRBJ2-5; weak D call: TRBD1 (5 bases). CDR3 length: 12 residues. The ends were cut back, 3 bases at V and 7 bases at J, with 9 bases in the middle. CDR1 and CDR2 (germline): MDHEN, SYDVKM. The full variable domain, rest sourced from reference TRBV28 and TRBJ2-5, is DVKVTQSSRYLVKRTGEKVFLECVQDMDHENMFWYRQDPGLGLRLIYFSYDVKMKEKGDIPEGYSVSREKKERFSLILESASTNQTSMYLCASSLDMGTQYFGPGTRLLVL.

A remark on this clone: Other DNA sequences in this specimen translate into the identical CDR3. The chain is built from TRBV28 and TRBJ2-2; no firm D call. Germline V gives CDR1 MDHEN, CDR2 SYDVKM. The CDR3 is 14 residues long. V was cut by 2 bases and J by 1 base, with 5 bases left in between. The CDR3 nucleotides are TGTGCCAGCAGTTTAACGGGGAACACCGGGGAGCTGTTTTTT. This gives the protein CASSLTGNTGELFF.